Below, 14 T cell receptor beta chains from the same sample are listed, as sequenced in a study of T cells after posttransplantation cyclophosphamide (dated by TCRdb to the mid-2010s). Library generation was performed with the immunoSEQ multiplex PCR assay. Here the immuneACCESS table is served through TCRdb, limited to in-frame sequences with V and J called. Missing clones are a known gap in these copies; in checked studies unresolved V genes cover under half, and the rest lacks a known reason. This sample was tabulated with fewer than 55,000 clones, among which there are no singletons. The leading ten clones occupy roughly 2.1% of the sample. The sequencing input was PBMCs. These receptors came from a man in his forties in good health, CMV-negative, and a related stem cell transplant donor.

The chain couples TRBV7-8 to TRBJ2-5; no clear D gene. The CDR3 is 13 amino acids. Germline CDR1 reads SGHVS; CDR2 reads FQNEAQ. Trimming took off 3 bases at V and 4 bases at J, with 9 bases between the two ends. The CDR3 coding sequence is TGTGCCAGCAGCTTTGTACAGTTAGAGACCCAGTACTTC. Its translation: CASSFVQLETQYF.

V is TRBV30 and J is TRBJ2-7; the match to TRBD1 covers 11 bases. Germline V gives CDR1 GTSNPN, CDR2 SVGIG (reference sequence). The CDR3 covers 14 residues. J lost 7 bases, V lost 3 bases, and 8 bases had no gene match. CDR3 region: CAWSDGQGAGEQYV. The CDR3 bases are TGTGCCTGGAGCGATGGACAGGGGGCAGGGGAGCAGTACGTC.

This clone was recorded at least ten times. This chain links TRBV15 with TRBJ1-1, with D possibly being TRBD1 (6 bases). The CDR3 length is 14 residues. Between the trimmed V and J ends, which lost 5 bases and 4 bases, there was a span of 14 bases. Germline CDR1 reads LNHNV; CDR2 reads YYDKDF (reference sequence). CDR3 region: CATSLPGARTEAFF. For the CDR3, the DNA is TGTGCCACCAGCCTACCAGGGGCGCGCACTGAAGCTTTCTTT.

This clone showed up many times. The chain recombines TRBV7-2 with TRBJ1-2, with a weak D call TRBD1 (5 bases). This CDR3 region has 13 residues. CDR1 and CDR2 (germline): SGHTA, FQGNSA. Trimming left V 4 bases short and J 3 bases short, with 9 bases between. In DNA form, the CDR3 reads TGTGCCAGCAGCTCAGACAGTTACTATGGCTACACCTTC. This sequence encodes CASSSDSYYGYTF.

There are many counts of this clone. The chain uses TRBV7-2 and TRBJ2-2, with 10 positions matching TRBD2. Germline CDR1 reads SGHTA; CDR2 reads FQGNSA. Trimming took 4 bases from V and 5 from J; bases not matched to a gene: 7. There are 16 residues in the CDR3. The CDR3 is CASSSSAGGRTGELFF. In nucleotides, the CDR3 is TGTGCCAGCAGCTCCTCAGCGGGAGGGCGTACCGGGGAGCTGTTTTTT. Full variable domain (missing parts from reference TRBV7-2 and TRBJ2-2): GAGVSQSPSNKVTEKGKDVELRCDPISGHTALYWYRQSLGQGLEFLIYFQGNSAPDKSGLPSDRFSAERTGGSVSTLTIQRTQQEDSAVYLCASSSSAGGRTGELFFGEGSRLTVL.

Many counts were recorded for this clone. The chain joins TRBV4-1 to TRBJ1-4, with a tentative D call TRBD1 (5 bases). Trimming took off 3 bases at V and 7 bases at J, with 12 bases between the two ends. CDR1 MGHRA and CDR2 YSYEKL come from the germline V gene. The CDR3 is 14 residues long. The CDR3 loop is CASSQPGGTEKLFF. Here the CDR3 DNA reads TGCGCCAGCAGCCAGCCGGGCGGGACTGAAAAACTGTTTTTT.

This clone was seen ten or more times. This chain connects TRBV6-1 to TRBJ2-1; the D is unclear. V lost 4 bases, J lost 10 bases, and 14 bases lay in between. The CDR3 loop spans 13 amino acids. Germline CDR1 reads MNHNS; CDR2 reads SASEGT. DNA of the CDR3: TGTGCCAGCAGTGTAACCTTAGCTCCAGAGCAGTTCTTC. Its translation: CASSVTLAPEQFF.

This clone was detected ten times or more. The chain combines TRBV5-1 with TRBJ2-7; TRBD2 agrees at 8 bases. The V gene's germline CDR1 is SGHRS and CDR2 YFSETQ. The CDR3 runs to 16 residues. J lost 2 bases, V lost 2 bases, and 9 bases had no gene match. The CDR3 DNA reads TGCGCCAGCAGCTTAGGACCCGCGGGGGGCGCCTACGAGCAGTACTTC. Protein product: CASSLGPAGGAYEQYF.

This clone was observed many times. This sequence joins TRBV7-3 and TRBJ2-2, with TRBD1 matching 7 bases. In germline, CDR1 is SGHTA, CDR2 FQGTGA. This CDR3 is built from 17 residues. The trim removed 0 bases at V and 4 bases at J, leaving 8 bases unmatched. This chain's CDR3 is CASSLTKDRVGTGELFF. The CDR3 nucleotides are TGTGCCAGCAGCTTAACTAAAGACAGGGTCGGCACCGGGGAGCTGTTTTTT. The whole variable domain, remainder taken from reference TRBV7-3 and TRBJ2-2, is GAGVSQTPSNKVTEKGKYVELRCDPISGHTALYWYRQSLGQGPEFLIYFQGTGAADDSGLPNDRFFAVRPEGSVSTLKIQRTERGDSAVYLCASSLTKDRVGTGELFFGEGSRLTVL.

There are many counts of this clone. The V gene is TRBV19, the J gene TRBJ1-1; D is perhaps TRBD1 (5 bases). Germline loops: CDR1 LNHDA, CDR2 SQIVND (reference sequence). The germline V and J ends were trimmed by 3 bases and 3 bases, with 14 bases remaining between them. The CDR3 has 15 amino acids. CDR3 protein: CASSMGVAGDTEAFF. The DNA for the CDR3 is TGTGCCAGTAGTATGGGCGTCGCGGGGGACACTGAAGCTTTCTTT.

This clone was recorded at least ten times. The chain couples TRBV4-1 to TRBJ1-1; weak D call: TRBD1 (5 bases). The CDR3 contains 14 residues. CDR1 is MGHRA, CDR2 YSYEKL, per germline. V lost 0 bases to trimming and J lost 4 bases, with 9 bases between them. The CDR3 nucleotides are TGCGCCAGCAGCCAAGAGGGGGGGACCACTGAAGCTTTCTTT. Translating gives CASSQEGGTTEAFF.

This clone was picked up many times. V is TRBV19 and J is TRBJ2-1; 12 bases agree with TRBD2. CDR1 is LNHDA and CDR2 is SQIVND in the germline V gene (reference sequence). V shed 2 bases and J 1 base; nucleotides not matched to a gene: 6. This CDR3 is 18 amino acids long. CDR3 sequence reads: CASSILSSGGASYNEQFF. The CDR3 bases are TGTGCCAGTAGTATATTGTCTAGCGGGGGGGCATCCTACAATGAGCAGTTCTTC.

This clone was observed many times. The chain is built from TRBV19 and TRBJ2-6; D is unresolved. Germline V CDR1 and CDR2: LNHDA, SQIVND (reference sequence). Deletions cut 7 bases from V and 2 bases from J, with 3 bases between. The CDR3 runs to 12 residues. The CDR3: CASTTGANVLTF. The CDR3 DNA follows: TGTGCCAGTACCACTGGGGCCAACGTCCTGACTTTC.

This clone came up many times. The chain couples TRBV11-2 to TRBJ2-3, with TRBD2 identical over 8 bases. CDR3 length: 15 amino acids. Germline assignment: CDR1 SGHAT and CDR2 FQNNGV. Trimming removed 5 bases from V and 5 bases from J; junction bases left unmatched: 9. The CDR3 DNA is TGTGCCAGCAGCGACGTGAGCGGGGGCGGAGATACGCAGTATTTT. Translation: CASSDVSGGGDTQYF.